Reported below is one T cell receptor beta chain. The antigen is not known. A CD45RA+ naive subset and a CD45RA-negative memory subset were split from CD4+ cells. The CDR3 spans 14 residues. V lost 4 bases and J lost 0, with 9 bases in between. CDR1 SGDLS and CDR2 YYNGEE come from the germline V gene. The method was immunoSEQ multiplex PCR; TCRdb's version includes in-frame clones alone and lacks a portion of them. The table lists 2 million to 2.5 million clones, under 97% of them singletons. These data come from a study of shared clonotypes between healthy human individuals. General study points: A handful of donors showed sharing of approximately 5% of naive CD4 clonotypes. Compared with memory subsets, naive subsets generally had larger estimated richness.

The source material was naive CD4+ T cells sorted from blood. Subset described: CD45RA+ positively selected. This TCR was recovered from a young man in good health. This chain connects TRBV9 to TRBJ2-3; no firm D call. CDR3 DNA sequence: TGTGCCAGCAGCACCAGGAAAAGCACAGATACGCAGTATTTT. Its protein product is CASSTRKSTDTQYF.